The entry below gives a single TCR beta chain sequence along with its context. The data belong to a study of blood T cell repertoires in COVID-19. Study-level background: COVID-19 samples from acute and convalescent phases originated in the United States, Italy and Spain. T cells, B-cell-depleted T cells, or PBMCs provided the cDNA or gDNA that served as material.

Authors' processing steps: Nucleated cell number was recorded as an estimate derived from reference gene primer amplification. Clones were sequenced by immunoSEQ multiplex PCR, and TCRdb holds only the in-frame ones, with some missing. The V and J calls and clone size come from that table; D and trimming were worked out from the DNA. The sample has approximately 400,000 clones, more than 75% seen once. The receptor was derived from a human donor with acute or convalescent COVID-19. The donor label of this sample is uncertain. Sample: peripheral blood.

In DNA form, the CDR3 reads TGTGCCAGCAGTTACCACGAGGGCGGTCAGCCCCAGCATTTT. It specifies CASSYHEGGQPQHF. The chain is built from TRBV6-5 and TRBJ1-5, with no clear D. Germline V CDR1 and CDR2: MNHEY, SVGAGI. Trimming stripped 2 bases from V and 6 bases from J, with 11 bases between. CDR3 length: 14 amino acids.